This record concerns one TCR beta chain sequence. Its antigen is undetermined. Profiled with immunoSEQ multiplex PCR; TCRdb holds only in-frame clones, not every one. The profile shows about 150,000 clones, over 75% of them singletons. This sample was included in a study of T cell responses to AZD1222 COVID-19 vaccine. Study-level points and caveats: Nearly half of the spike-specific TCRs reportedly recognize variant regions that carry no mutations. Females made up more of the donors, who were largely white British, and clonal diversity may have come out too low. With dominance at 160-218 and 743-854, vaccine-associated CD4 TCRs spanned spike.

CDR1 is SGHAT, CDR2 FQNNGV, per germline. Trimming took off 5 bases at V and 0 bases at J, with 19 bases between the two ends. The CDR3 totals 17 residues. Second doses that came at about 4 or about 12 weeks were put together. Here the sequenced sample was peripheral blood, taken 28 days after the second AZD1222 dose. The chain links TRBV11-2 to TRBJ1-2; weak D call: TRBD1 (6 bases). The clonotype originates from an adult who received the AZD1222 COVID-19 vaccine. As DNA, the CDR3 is TGTGCCAGCAGCCCAGACGCGAGGAGGACAGCTAACTATGGCTACACCTTC. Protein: CASSPDARRTANYGYTF.